This TCR beta chain was captured by sequencing in a study of blood T cell repertoires in COVID-19. Study information: The United States, Italy and Spain supplied acute and convalescent COVID-19 samples. In each case, the material was cDNA or gDNA derived from T cells, B-cell-depleted T cells, or PBMCs.

Authors' processing steps: Reference gene primer amplification in the assay estimated nucleated cell counts. TCRdb keeps only in-frame clones here, not all; method: immunoSEQ multiplex PCR. The V and J calls and clone size were taken over from that table, and D and trimming were inferred from the DNA. The sample yields approximately 200,000 clones, roughly four fifths seen once. This sequence originates from a woman aged 45-65 years with acute or convalescent COVID-19. The material sequenced was peripheral blood.

The CDR3 sequence: CASSLTGDNQPQHF. Written as DNA, the CDR3 is TGTGCCAGTAGTCTGACAGGGGACAATCAGCCCCAGCATTTT. The chain is built from TRBV19 and TRBJ1-5, with 8 bases that match TRBD1. Germline V gene lookup returns CDR1 LNHDA and CDR2 SQIVND (reference sequence). The junction had 3 bases not matched to a gene; V was cut back by 5 bases and J by 3 bases. This CDR3 contains 14 residues. Together with reference TRBV19 and TRBJ1-5, the CDR3 gives the full variable domain: DGGITQSPKYLFRKEGQNVTLSCEQNLNHDAMYWYRQDPGQGLRLIYYSQIVNDFQKGDIAEGYSVSREKKESFPLTVTSAQKNPTAFYLCASSLTGDNQPQHFGDGTRLSIL.